Sequencing of this T cell receptor beta chain was carried out in a study of blood T cell repertoires in COVID-19 (TCRdb year 2020). Broadly, across the study: The collaborator samples originated in the United States, Italy and Spain and spanned the acute and convalescent phases of COVID-19. The prospective study material was composed of cDNA or gDNA derived from T cells, B-cell-depleted T cells, or PBMCs. The dataset comprised deeply sampled blood TCRbeta repertoires from subjects exposed to, actively infected with, or recovered from COVID-19. A freely available public database, intended as a resource for researchers studying the immune response to SARS-CoV-2, is where the repertoires were released. The samples were drawn from two sources: the first 160 participants of the ongoing ImmuneRACE study, and 1,000 to 1,500 subjects contributed by 6 global collaborators. Nearly every sample came with metadata listing a de-identified subject ID, COVID-19 status, age in years and sex. Where HLA class I and class II types were available, the types were taken from metadata supplied by the sample provider, not from assay-based typing. The research as a whole found: How much clinical and demographic metadata was included differed by source and by participant, and the metadata was provided uncurated.

V trim: 8 bases; J trim: 7 bases; unmatched bases: 17. CDR1 and CDR2, looked up from the germline V gene, are MNHEY and SVGAGI. The CDR3 holds 15 amino acids from the cysteine to the phenylalanine. Of the read, only the CDR3 DNA is kept; its 45 bases are in frame from base 1. In the prospective study, participants were about 18 to 95 years old, resided in fewer than 25 geographic areas of the United States, and were enrolled through a virtual design. In the prospective study, cohorts were assigned on the basis of participant-reported clinical history obtained from a screening survey and a study questionnaire. For ImmuneRACE Cohort 3, a participant was defined as recovered based on two consecutive negative NP/OP PCR tests, clearance by a healthcare professional, or resolution of symptoms. In the prospective study, mobile phlebotomists collected whole blood, serum and a nasopharyngeal or oropharyngeal swab from each participant. Over an approximately 2-month period, participants in the prospective study had the option of providing additional blood draws and questionnaires. Prospective study blood samples were shipped either frozen or at room temperature before DNA extraction.

The immunoSEQ Assay, a bias-controlled multiplex PCR, was used to amplify TCRbeta CDR3 regions from genomic DNA. On the study's bioinformatics: The number of nucleated cells in each sample was estimated by amplification of reference gene primers within the assay. To quantify the absolute abundance of each unique TCRbeta CDR3 rearrangement, sequence reads were collapsed and filtered. For each sample, productive Simpson clonality was calculated as the square root of Simpson's diversity index across productive rearrangements. TCRdb limited this immuneACCESS table to in-frame rearrangements with V and J called. A share of clones is missing; checked studies link under half to unresolved V genes, and the rest is unexplained. The D gene and trimming were derived from the DNA, and the V and J assignments and clone size from that table. This sample is represented by just over 300,000 clones; approximately 83% of them were singletons. Roughly 2% of the sample goes to the ten largest clones.

To note about this clone: Its target antigen remains unknown. The sample holds no much larger clone one base away, and base qualities are not on file.

This chain joins TRBV6-5 to TRBJ2-7, with 7 middle bases fitting TRBD1. The sequencing sample was made of PBMCs or T cells enriched from blood (not recorded which). The source of this sequence is a young man who had recovered from COVID-19. The nucleotide sequence is given as TGTGCCAGCGAGATAGGGGGCAGGGAAGCGAGAGAGCAGTACTTC. It translates to CASEIGGREAREQYF.